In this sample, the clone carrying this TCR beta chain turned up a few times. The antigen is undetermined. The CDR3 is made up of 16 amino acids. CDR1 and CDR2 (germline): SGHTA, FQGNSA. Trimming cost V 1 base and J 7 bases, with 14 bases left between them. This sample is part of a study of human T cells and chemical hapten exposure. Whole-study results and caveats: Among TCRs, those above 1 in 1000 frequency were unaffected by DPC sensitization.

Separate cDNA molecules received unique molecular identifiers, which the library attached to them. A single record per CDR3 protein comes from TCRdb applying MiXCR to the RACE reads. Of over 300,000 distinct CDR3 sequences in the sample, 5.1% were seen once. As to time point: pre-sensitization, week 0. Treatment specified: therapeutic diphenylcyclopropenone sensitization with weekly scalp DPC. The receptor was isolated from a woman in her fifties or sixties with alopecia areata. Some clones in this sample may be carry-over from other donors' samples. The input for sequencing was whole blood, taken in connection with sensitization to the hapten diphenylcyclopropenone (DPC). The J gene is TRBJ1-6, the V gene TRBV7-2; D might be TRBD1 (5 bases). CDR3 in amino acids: CASSLEGNWGNSPLHF. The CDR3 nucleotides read TGTGCCAGCAGCTTAGAAGGGAATTGGGGCAATTCACCCCTCCACTTT.